Below, 16 T cell receptor beta chains from the same sample are listed, as sequenced in a study of blood T cell repertoires in COVID-19. Sequencing used immunoSEQ multiplex PCR; TCRdb keeps in-frame clones, though not all of them. The table shows tens of thousands of clones, with nearly 90% occurring only once. The sequenced sample was peripheral blood. Source of these receptors: a middle-aged man with active COVID-19.

This rearrangement joins TRBV6-1 to TRBJ2-3, with 9 bases identical to TRBD1. Unmatched junction bases numbered 3, after V lost 3 bases and J lost 5 bases. The CDR3 has 14 amino acids. The germline gives CDR1 MNHNS, CDR2 SASEGT. CDR3 residues: CASSESDRGDTQYF. In nucleotides, the CDR3 is TGTGCCAGCAGTGAGTCGGACAGGGGAGATACGCAGTATTTT.

The chain is built from TRBV6-5 and TRBJ2-7; TRBD2 is a possible D gene (5 bases). Germline assignment: CDR1 MNHEY and CDR2 SVGAGI. V lost 10 bases, J lost 0 bases, and 19 bases lay in between. This CDR3 is built from 15 residues. For the CDR3, the DNA is TGTGCCACCTCCGTCGAGGGAAGCGGCTCCTACGAGCAGTACTTC. The encoded protein is CATSVEGSGSYEQYF.

The V gene is TRBV20-1, the J gene TRBJ2-1; 8 bases are a match to TRBD2. With V trimmed by 6 bases and J by 9 bases, 16 bases remained unmatched. CDR3 length: 15 amino acids. Germline CDR1 and CDR2: DFQATT and SNEGSKA (reference sequence). In DNA form, the CDR3 reads TGCAGTGCGAGTCTAGCGGGTTATAGATCGAGTGAGCAGTTCTTC. This gives the protein CSASLAGYRSSEQFF.

The chain couples TRBV6-5 to TRBJ1-2, with D perhaps matching TRBD1 (5 bases). Germline-derived CDR1 and CDR2 are MNHEY and SVGAGI. The CDR3 sequence is 12 residues long. V lost 8 bases, J lost 4 bases, and 11 bases lay in between. The CDR3 DNA follows: TGTGCCAGCCGGGGGGACGTCTATGGCTACACCTTC. Protein product: CASRGDVYGYTF.

The chain links TRBV6-5 to TRBJ2-1, with TRBD2 matching over 8 bases. Unmatched junction bases numbered 6, after V lost 4 bases and J lost 7 bases. Germline lookup yields CDR1 MNHEY and CDR2 SVGAGI. The CDR3 has 14 residues. CDR3 loop: CASSWNGGANEQFF. The CDR3, as DNA: TGTGCCAGCAGTTGGAACGGGGGGGCGAATGAGCAGTTCTTC.

This chain connects TRBV11-3 to TRBJ1-1; D unresolved. Germline lookup yields CDR1 SGHNT and CDR2 YENEEA. V shed 0 bases and J shed 5 bases, with 7 bases lying between them. The CDR3 contains 13 residues. The DNA of the CDR3 is TGTGCCAGCAGCTTAGATATGAGTACTGAAGCTTTCTTT. It codes for CASSLDMSTEAFF.

This rearrangement joins TRBV27 to TRBJ2-7; TRBD1 agrees at 7 bases. The junction had 3 bases not matched to a gene; V was cut back by 1 base and J by 0 bases. The CDR3 totals 15 residues. The germline gives CDR1 MNHEY, CDR2 SMNVEV (reference sequence). The CDR3 DNA follows: TGTGCCAGCAGTTTATTCACAGGGGCCTCCTACGAGCAGTACTTC. Protein sequence: CASSLFTGASYEQYF.

V and J are TRBV10-3 and TRBJ2-1, with TRBD2 identical over 14 bases. This CDR3 is built from 17 residues. V gave up 4 bases and J gave up 0 bases; unmatched junction bases: 2. Germline V lookup: CDR1 ENHRY, CDR2 SYGVKD. CDR3 bases: TGTGCCATCAGTGGGACTAGCGGGGGGATCTCCTACAATGAGCAGTTCTTC. Encoded protein: CAISGTSGGISYNEQFF.

This clone is a singleton in its sample. This sequence joins TRBV6-5 and TRBJ1-6; D remains unclear. V was pared by 10 bases and J by 8 bases, with 21 bases between. Germline values: CDR1 MNHEY, CDR2 SVGAGI. This CDR3 spans 15 amino acids. CDR3 region: CAIQTGGLGDSPLHF. The CDR3 DNA is TGTGCCATCCAAACCGGAGGGCTTGGGGATTCACCCCTCCACTTT.

Only one count was recorded for this clone. The rearrangement uses TRBV12-3 or TRBV12-4 and TRBJ2-2; the D gene is possibly TRBD2 (5 bases). This CDR3 region has 12 residues. Trimming cost V 5 bases and J 14 bases, with 15 bases left between them. The CDR3 here is CASSRTVGVLFF. The DNA of the CDR3 is TGTGCCAGCAGTAGGACTGTTGGCGTTCTGTTTTTT.

The chain carries TRBV4-3 and TRBJ1-2; no reliable D call. Germline lookup yields CDR1 LGHNA and CDR2 YSLEER. The CDR3 runs 15 residues. Trimming left V 0 bases short and J 2 bases short, with 10 bases between. In DNA form, the CDR3 reads TGCGCCAGCAGCCAAGAAAGCGGCCGCAACTATGGCTACACCTTC. Translated: CASSQESGRNYGYTF.

CDR3 loop: CASSPDTGGYGYTF. DNA for the CDR3: TGTGCCAGCTCACCGGACACAGGGGGCTATGGCTACACCTTC. This chain connects TRBV18 to TRBJ1-2, with 8 bases fitting TRBD1. The ends lost 3 bases at V and 4 bases at J; junction bases unmatched: 4. Germline assignment: CDR1 KGHSH and CDR2 LQKENI. The CDR3 has 14 residues. The full variable domain, in which reference TRBV18 and TRBJ1-2 provide the parts outside the CDR3, is NAGVMQNPRHLVRRRGQEARLRCSPMKGHSHVYWYRQLPEEGLKFMVYLQKENIIDESGMPKERFSAEFPKEGPSILRIQQVVRGDSAAYFCASSPDTGGYGYTFGSGTRLTVV.

This clone was observed a single time. The V call is TRBV14, the J call TRBJ1-6, with D possibly matching TRBD1 (6 bases). The length of the CDR3 is 15 residues. Trimming removed 9 bases at V and 1 base at J, with 13 bases between. Germline V gene sequence: CDR1 SGHDN, CDR2 FVKESK. The CDR3 here is CASSGGTSYNSPLHF. The CDR3, as DNA: TGTGCCAGTTCCGGGGGGACATCCTATAATTCACCCCTCCACTTT.

CDR3 in DNA: TGTGCCAGCTTCCGGGACACTCTTAACTATGGCTACACCTTC. Translating it yields CASFRDTLNYGYTF. V and J are TRBV18 and TRBJ1-2, with D tentatively TRBD1 (6 bases). Germline V lookup: CDR1 KGHSH, CDR2 LQKENI. The CDR3 runs to 14 residues. Trimming left V 7 bases short and J 1 base short, with 13 bases between. Full variable domain (missing parts from reference TRBV18 and TRBJ1-2): NAGVMQNPRHLVRRRGQEARLRCSPMKGHSHVYWYRQLPEEGLKFMVYLQKENIIDESGMPKERFSAEFPKEGPSILRIQQVVRGDSAAYFCASFRDTLNYGYTFGSGTRLTVV.

The chain joins TRBV27 to TRBJ1-1; no reliable D call. V was shortened by 2 bases and J by 1 base, with 11 bases between the two germline ends. Germline V gene data show CDR1 as MNHEY and CDR2 as SMNVEV (reference sequence). CDR3 size: 15 residues. CDR3 region: CASSLGWEGNTEAFF. The DNA of the CDR3 is TGTGCCAGCAGTTTAGGTTGGGAGGGGAACACTGAAGCTTTCTTT.

The chain recombines TRBV18 with TRBJ1-2; D gene uncertain. With 5 bases removed from V and 0 bases from J, the gap between germline ends came to 7 bases. This CDR3 is 13 amino acids long. Germline V lookup: CDR1 KGHSH, CDR2 LQKENI. CDR3 in DNA: TGTGCCAGCTCATTAACAGCTAACTATGGCTACACCTTC. Translating gives CASSLTANYGYTF.